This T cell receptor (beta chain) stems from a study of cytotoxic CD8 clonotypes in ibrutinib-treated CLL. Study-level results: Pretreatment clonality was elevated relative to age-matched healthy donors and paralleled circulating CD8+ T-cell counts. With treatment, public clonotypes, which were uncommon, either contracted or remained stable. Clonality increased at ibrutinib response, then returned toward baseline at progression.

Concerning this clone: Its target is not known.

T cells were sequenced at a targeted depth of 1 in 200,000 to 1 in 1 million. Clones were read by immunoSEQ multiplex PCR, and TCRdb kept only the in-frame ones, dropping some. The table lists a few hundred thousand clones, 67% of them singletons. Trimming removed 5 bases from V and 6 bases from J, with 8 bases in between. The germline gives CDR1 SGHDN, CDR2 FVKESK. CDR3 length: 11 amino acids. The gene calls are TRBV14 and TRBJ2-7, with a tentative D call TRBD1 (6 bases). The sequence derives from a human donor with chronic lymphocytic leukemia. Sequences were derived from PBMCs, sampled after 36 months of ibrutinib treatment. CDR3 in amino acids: CASSSGVEQYF. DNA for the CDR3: TGTGCCAGCAGCTCAGGGGTCGAGCAGTACTTC.